The 22 T cell receptor beta chains in this list originate from one sample, sequenced in a study of T cell responses to AZD1222 COVID-19 vaccine (dated by TCRdb to the early 2020s). Libraries were made using the immunoSEQ multiplex PCR assay. TCRdb mirrors the immuneACCESS table, restricted to in-frame sequences. Some clones are absent from its copies; in checked studies, under half trace to an unresolved V gene, and the reason for the others is unknown. Present in this sample are some 88,000 clones, approximately 90% of which were seen just once. The top ten hold around 5.2% of the sample. The sample's time point label, in plain terms: baseline before first vaccination. The sequencing here drew on peripheral blood, taken on day 0 of AZD1222 vaccination. The receptors shown here come from an adult in good health.

V is TRBV11-3 and J is TRBJ2-1; TRBD1 matches 9 bases. Germline V CDR1 and CDR2: SGHNT, YENEEA. The trim removed 5 bases at V and 8 bases at J, leaving 10 bases unmatched. CDR3 size: 15 residues. CDR3 protein: CASSHGQGRRDEQFF. In nucleotides, the CDR3 is TGTGCCAGCAGCCATGGACAGGGGAGAAGGGATGAGCAGTTCTTC.

Concerning this clone itself: This same CDR3 is encoded by further DNA sequences in the sample. V and J are TRBV29-1 and TRBJ1-1; 7 bases are shared with TRBD1. The CDR3 spans 13 residues. J lost 10 bases, V lost 7 bases, and 15 bases had no gene match. The germline gives CDR1 SQVTM, CDR2 ANQGSEA. CDR3 amino acids: CSGELGQGDGAFF. The CDR3 DNA reads as TGCAGCGGGGAACTGGGGCAGGGGGACGGAGCTTTCTTT.

V is TRBV27 and J is TRBJ2-2, with D possibly matching TRBD2 (5 bases). Per germline, CDR1 MNHEY and CDR2 SMNVEV (reference sequence). Between the trimmed V and J ends, which lost 4 bases and 4 bases, there was a span of 16 bases. The CDR3 totals 16 residues. As DNA, the CDR3 is TGTGCCAGCAGTTCCCTTGCAAACGCGGGCACCGGGGAGCTGTTTTTT. Protein sequence: CASSSLANAGTGELFF.

This clone was recorded only once. J is TRBJ1-3 and V is TRBV5-1, with 7 nucleotides matching TRBD1. This CDR3 is 14 amino acids long. V was clipped by 0 bases and J by 6 bases; unmatched bases: 3. CDR1 and CDR2 from the germline V gene are SGHRS and YFSETQ. The CDR3 is CASSLGDRENTIYF. The CDR3 DNA reads as TGCGCCAGCAGCTTGGGGGACAGAGAAAACACCATATATTTT.

The rearrangement links TRBV28 to TRBJ1-2; D gene uncertain. Deletions cut 7 bases from V and 7 bases from J, with 13 bases between. Germline V gene lookup returns CDR1 MDHEN and CDR2 SYDVKM. The CDR3 runs to 12 residues. The CDR3 DNA sequence: TGTGCCAGCACCCGGCGGGCTTCTGGCTACACCTTC. Amino acids: CASTRRASGYTF.

The V call is TRBV5-1, the J call TRBJ1-6; TRBD1 matches at 9 bases. V was clipped by 2 bases and J by 10 bases; unmatched bases: 7. The CDR3 loop spans 15 amino acids. The germline V gene has CDR1 SGHRS and CDR2 YFSETQ. The CDR3: CASSFDPGTGSPLHF. CDR3 DNA: TGCGCCAGCAGCTTCGATCCGGGGACAGGGTCACCCCTCCACTTT.

The V and J genes are TRBV5-4 and TRBJ2-7; 8 bases are shared with TRBD1. CDR1 is SGHNT and CDR2 is YYREEE in the germline V gene (reference sequence). The CDR3 is 14 residues long. Trimming at V came to 2 bases and at J to 6 bases, leaving 7 bases not matched to a gene. The CDR3 region is CASSFRTGPVEQYF. Here the CDR3 DNA reads TGTGCCAGCAGCTTCCGGACAGGGCCTGTCGAGCAGTACTTC.

This chain connects TRBV6-1 to TRBJ2-5, with D possibly being TRBD1 or TRBD2 (5 bases each). Looked up from germline, CDR1 is MNHNS and CDR2 is SASEGT. The CDR3 has 13 amino acids. The V and J ends lost 1 base and 5 bases respectively, with 8 bases between them. The chain's CDR3 is CASSEVWGETQYF. CDR3 bases: TGTGCCAGCAGTGAAGTGTGGGGGGAGACCCAGTACTTC.

This clone showed up just once. The chain recombines TRBV6-5 with TRBJ1-1, with D perhaps TRBD1 (5 bases). The CDR3 consists of 15 residues. CDR1 and CDR2 (germline): MNHEY, SVGAGI. Deletions cut 6 bases from V and 0 bases from J, with 14 bases between. The CDR3 DNA sequence: TGTGCCAGCAGACCGGGACGGATCATGAACACTGAAGCTTTCTTT. Encoded protein: CASRPGRIMNTEAFF.

A few counts support this clone. J is TRBJ2-1 and V is TRBV11-3; TRBD2 might be the D (5 bases). The CDR3 loop spans 17 amino acids. Trimming took 3 bases from V and 2 from J, leaving 17 bases between them. Germline V gene sequence: CDR1 SGHNT, CDR2 YENEEA. The CDR3 nucleotides read TGTGCCAGCAGCTTGGGAGAGCTAGCTCCACCCTACAATGAGCAGTTCTTC. As protein: CASSLGELAPPYNEQFF.

The V gene is TRBV11-2, the J gene TRBJ2-1, with D possibly being TRBD2 (6 bases). Trimming removed 5 bases from V and 2 bases from J, with 13 bases in between. This CDR3 spans 15 amino acids. From germline, CDR1 is SGHAT and CDR2 FQNNGV. The CDR3 loop reads CASSRGWGPYNEQFF. The CDR3 DNA is TGTGCCAGCAGCCGGGGGTGGGGTCCCTACAATGAGCAGTTCTTC.

This chain uses TRBV6-5 with TRBJ1-6; D might be TRBD1 (5 bases). V dropped 6 bases and J dropped 7 bases, with 13 bases sitting between them. Germline CDR1 is MNHEY and CDR2 is SVGAGI. The CDR3 is 14 residues long. CDR3 bases: TGTGCCAGCAGGGGGGAACAGAGGAATTCACCCCTCCACTTT. Its translation: CASRGEQRNSPLHF.

V is TRBV29-1 and J is TRBJ2-1, with TRBD1 matching over 8 bases. Germline values: CDR1 SQVTM, CDR2 ANQGSEA. V lost 2 bases, J lost 14 bases, and 5 bases stayed unmatched. CDR3 size: 11 residues. The CDR3 loop is CSVEQQGEKFF. CDR3 coding DNA: TGCAGCGTTGAACAACAGGGGGAAAAGTTCTTC.

The J gene is TRBJ2-5, the V gene TRBV9, with TRBD1 as a possible D gene (6 bases). Germline CDR1 is SGDLS and CDR2 is YYNGEE. The V end lost 1 base, the J end lost 1 base, and 14 bases lay between the germline ends. The CDR3 loop spans 16 amino acids. The CDR3 nucleotides read TGTGCCAGCAGCGTAAGGATGGGACATAGCCAAGAGACCCAGTACTTC. It encodes CASSVRMGHSQETQYF.

The chain carries TRBV6-1 and TRBJ1-2; D is perhaps TRBD1 (5 bases). Germline loops: CDR1 MNHNS, CDR2 SASEGT. The CDR3 has 15 amino acids. With 1 base removed from V and 2 bases from J, the gap between germline ends came to 11 bases. This CDR3 is CASSEGRAVNYGYTF. The CDR3 DNA sequence: TGTGCCAGCAGTGAAGGCAGGGCCGTAAACTATGGCTACACCTTC.

The chain carries TRBV27 and TRBJ1-6; TRBD1 might be the D (6 bases). CDR1 is MNHEY and CDR2 is SMNVEV in the germline V gene (reference sequence). V dropped 3 bases and J dropped 9 bases, with 18 bases sitting between them. The CDR3 runs 16 residues. CDR3 in amino acids: CASSLEPTAGVSPLHF. In DNA form, the CDR3 reads TGTGCCAGCAGTTTGGAACCTACTGCAGGGGTTTCACCCCTCCACTTT.

The V and J genes are TRBV14 and TRBJ2-3; weak D call: TRBD2 (5 bases). CDR1 is SGHDN and CDR2 is FVKESK in the germline V gene. This CDR3 region has 15 residues. V was pared by 0 bases and J by 2 bases, with 9 bases between. This CDR3 reads CASSQDRGLTDTQYF. Here the CDR3 DNA reads TGTGCCAGCAGCCAAGATAGAGGACTCACAGATACGCAGTATTTT. The full variable domain, with the rest looked up from reference TRBV14 and TRBJ2-3, is EAGVTQFPSHSVIEKGQTVTLRCDPISGHDNLYWYRRVMGKEIKFLLHFVKESKQDESGMPNNRFLAERTGGTYSTLKVQPAELEDSGVYFCASSQDRGLTDTQYFGPGTRLTVL.

The rearrangement joins TRBV6-6 to TRBJ1-4; D remains unclear. This CDR3 has 15 amino acids. V shed 6 bases and J shed 3 bases, with 14 bases lying between them. In germline, CDR1 is MNHNY, CDR2 SVGAGI (reference sequence). The CDR3 coding sequence is TGTGCCAGCAGCCGGCTCAGGCTGGCTAATGAAAAACTGTTTTTT. This codes for CASSRLRLANEKLFF.

CDR3 DNA sequence: TGTGCCAGCAGTTTGACTAGCGGGAGGGTAAGAGAGTATTTT. Translation gives CASSLTSGRVREYF. The rearrangement joins TRBV28 to TRBJ2-3, with 14 bases that match TRBD2. This CDR3 contains 14 residues. In germline, CDR1 is MDHEN, CDR2 SYDVKM. Trimming cost V 3 bases and J 13 bases; bases outside gene matches: 6.

The genes are TRBV27 and TRBJ1-5; D unclear. The V end was cut by 5 bases, the J end by 7 bases, with 18 bases between. This CDR3 contains 15 residues. Germline V gene data show CDR1 as MNHEY and CDR2 as SMNVEV (reference sequence). CDR3 loop: CASSPDTLGNQPQHF. The DNA of the CDR3 is TGTGCCAGCAGTCCCGACACCTTGGGTAACCAGCCCCAGCATTTT.

CDR3 in DNA: TGTGCCAGCAGCTCGGAGCCTAGGACAGTTAGCAATCAGCCCCAGCATTTT. It specifies CASSSEPRTVSNQPQHF. The rearrangement links TRBV7-2 to TRBJ1-5, with D maybe TRBD1 (6 bases). Germline CDR1 and CDR2: SGHTA and FQGNSA. Deletions cut 4 bases from V and 0 bases from J, with 16 bases between. This CDR3 region has 17 residues.

The chain joins TRBV13 to TRBJ1-4; 12 bases align to TRBD1. Trimming took 5 bases from V and 8 from J; bases not matched to a gene: 12. The V gene's germline CDR1 is PRHDT and CDR2 FYEKMQ (reference sequence). The CDR3 contains 17 residues. For the CDR3, the DNA is TGTGCCAGCAGCGCCTCCGGGACAGGGGGCGGCTTAGAAAAACTGTTTTTT. It translates to CASSASGTGGGLEKLFF.